These T cell receptor beta chains were read from a single sample in a study of cytomegalovirus exposure and HLA in healthy donors. Produced via immunoSEQ multiplex PCR; TCRdb's table is partial and in-frame only. This table holds over 150,000 clones, about four fifths found once. Specimen: PBMCs. The source is a woman aged 50 to 65 in good health and CMV-seropositive. Each CDR3 is given with its conserved first and last residue. For some rows the clone size is stated as once, few or many, or as a class when expanded; others skip it.

v_call: TRBV7-2
j_call: TRBJ2-7
clone_size: -
cdr3_aa: CASSLDRGITYEQYF

v_call: TRBV5-1
j_call: TRBJ2-1
clone_size: -
cdr3_aa: CASSLADNTYNEQFF

v_call: TRBV5-4
j_call: TRBJ1-2
clone_size: -
cdr3_aa: CASSSGTGNLYGYTF

v_call: TRBV18
j_call: TRBJ2-4
clone_size: -
cdr3_aa: CASSQTRSLSRDNWEAKNIQYF

v_call: TRBV5-4
j_call: TRBJ1-1
clone_size: -
cdr3_aa: CASSPPPGFDTEAFF

v_call: TRBV7-9
j_call: TRBJ1-1
clone_size: once
cdr3_aa: CSSSSWMGYIADTEAFF

v_call: TRBV7-9
j_call: TRBJ1-2
clone_size: few
cdr3_aa: CSSSLEGGSSYGYTF

v_call: TRBV5-1
j_call: TRBJ2-1
clone_size: -
cdr3_aa: CASSLIPRGSGVYNEQFF

v_call: TRBV5-8
j_call: TRBJ1-1
clone_size: few
cdr3_aa: CASSLRGPTEAFF

v_call: TRBV27
j_call: TRBJ2-5
clone_size: -
cdr3_aa: CASSFSRGETQYF

v_call: TRBV5-6
j_call: TRBJ2-6
clone_size: few
cdr3_aa: CASSHDRTANVLTF

v_call: TRBV29-1
j_call: TRBJ1-1
clone_size: few
cdr3_aa: CSVGSGTGTVNTEAFF

v_call: TRBV28
j_call: TRBJ2-7
clone_size: once
cdr3_aa: CASSLGWTGSEQYF

v_call: TRBV7-3
j_call: TRBJ1-1
clone_size: few
cdr3_aa: CASSQGPDREAFF

v_call: TRBV7-9
j_call: TRBJ1-4
clone_size: once
cdr3_aa: CSSSWTWGELFF

v_call: TRBV7-2
j_call: TRBJ2-4
clone_size: once
cdr3_aa: CASSFSGTLGSGNIQYF

v_call: TRBV5-6
j_call: TRBJ1-1
clone_size: -
cdr3_aa: CASSRYQGASTEAFF

v_call: TRBV7-9
j_call: -
clone_size: -
cdr3_aa: CASSLPSSGSEQYF

v_call: TRBV4-3
j_call: TRBJ2-1
clone_size: -
cdr3_aa: CASSQDEGARMFF

v_call: TRBV19
j_call: TRBJ2-7
clone_size: -
cdr3_aa: CASSRLAGSYEQYF